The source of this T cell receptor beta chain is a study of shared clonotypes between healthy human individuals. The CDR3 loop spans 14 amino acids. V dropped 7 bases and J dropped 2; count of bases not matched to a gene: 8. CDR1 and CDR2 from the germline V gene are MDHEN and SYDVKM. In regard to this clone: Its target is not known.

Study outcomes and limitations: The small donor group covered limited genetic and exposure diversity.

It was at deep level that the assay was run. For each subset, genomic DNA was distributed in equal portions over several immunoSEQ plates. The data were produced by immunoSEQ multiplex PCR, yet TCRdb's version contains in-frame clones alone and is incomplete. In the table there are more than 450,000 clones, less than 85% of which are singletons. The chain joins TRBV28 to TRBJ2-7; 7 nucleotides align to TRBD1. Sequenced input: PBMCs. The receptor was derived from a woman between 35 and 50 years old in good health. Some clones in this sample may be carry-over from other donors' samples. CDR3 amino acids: CASTFGQGAYEQYF. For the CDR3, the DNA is TGTGCCAGCACCTTCGGGCAGGGGGCCTACGAGCAGTACTTC.